This entry is about one TCR beta chain. The sample holds a few counts of this clonotype. Its binding antigen is unknown. No base qualities exist here, and no much larger clone lies one base off it. The treatment or condition tag for this specimen amounts to: allogeneic hematopoietic cell transplantation with graft depleted of TCRalphabeta T cells and CD19 B cells. The children who served as transplant recipients had been given grafts of TCRalphabeta/CD19-depleted allogeneic hematopoietic cells. The germline V gene (reference sequence) provides CDR1 SEHNR and CDR2 FQNEAQ. There are 15 amino acids in the CDR3, from cysteine to phenylalanine inclusive. This entry keeps only the CDR3 DNA: 45 bases, framed from base 1. V lost 4 bases and J lost 3 bases, and the count of bases not matched to a germline gene is 2. Preparation of the library involved PCR. The listed sequencing device is Illumina HiSeq 2500. To normalize quantification of the TCRbeta repertoire, the TCR libraries were built with molecular barcoding that relied on unique molecular identifiers. The public reads were reanalyzed by TCRdb: fastp trimming at Q25, MiXCR alignment, in-frame beta chains only. Rows are unified per CDR3 protein, each entry keeping the most common DNA and genes. The sample table shows around 250,000 distinct CDR3 sequences, and about 25% are seen once. About 2.6% of the sample rests with the top ten.

This record belongs to a study of T-cell reconstitution after alpha-beta-depleted transplantation in children (dated by TCRdb to the mid-2010s). Background on the whole study: Using TCR repertoire profiling, the study quantitatively followed how T-cell immune reconstitution unfolded in children after TCRalphabeta/CD19-depleted allogeneic hematopoietic cell transplantation.

Study-wide findings and limitations: About two months after transplant, the apparently early recovery of alphabetaT-cell counts reportedly depended on just several hundred clones that had expanded rapidly and came from non-depleted graft cells. In some patients, high TCRbeta diversity at day 60 was attributed to recipient T cells and intrathymic progenitors that had survived conditioning. Over the following months the frequencies of hyperexpanded clones went down, and after one year T-cell counts and TCRbeta diversity were mostly credited to newly produced T cells.

This receptor was obtained from a girl aged 2-10 years with Fanconi anemia, due to receive a stem cell transplant. The starting material was PBMCs, obtained before TCRalphabeta/CD19-depleted stem cell transplant. The sequence joins TRBV7-9 to TRBJ2-1, and 11 junctional nucleotides match TRBD1. The CDR3 corresponds to CASSSGTGGYNEQFF. The DNA reads TGTGCCAGCAGCTCCGGGACAGGGGGCTACAATGAGCAGTTCTTC.